The clone carrying this T cell receptor (beta chain) was counted between two and nine times. The CDR3 is 13 amino acids. The V end lost 4 bases, the J end lost 2 bases, and 11 bases lay between the germline ends. The germline V gene encodes CDR1 SQVTM and CDR2 ANQGSEA. The data were obtained in a study of CD8+ T cells in alopecia areata. Treatment meaning: oral pan-JAK inhibitor, 5-10 mg twice daily. Extracted RNA was reverse transcribed, and the resulting cDNA served as sequencing template. The protocol was immunoSEQ multiplex PCR, while the TCRdb copy is restricted to in-frame clones and leaves out a portion. The sample contains some 240,000 clones, under 75% of which appear only once.

Sequencing used CD4+ T cells sorted from blood, obtained at week 4, from a patient treated with tofacitinib. The TCR originated in a human donor with alopecia areata. The V call is TRBV29-1, the J call TRBJ1-2; no definite D call. CDR3 nucleotide sequence: TGCAGCGTTGCGGCAGAGAGGAACTATGGCTACACCTTC. It specifies CSVAAERNYGYTF.